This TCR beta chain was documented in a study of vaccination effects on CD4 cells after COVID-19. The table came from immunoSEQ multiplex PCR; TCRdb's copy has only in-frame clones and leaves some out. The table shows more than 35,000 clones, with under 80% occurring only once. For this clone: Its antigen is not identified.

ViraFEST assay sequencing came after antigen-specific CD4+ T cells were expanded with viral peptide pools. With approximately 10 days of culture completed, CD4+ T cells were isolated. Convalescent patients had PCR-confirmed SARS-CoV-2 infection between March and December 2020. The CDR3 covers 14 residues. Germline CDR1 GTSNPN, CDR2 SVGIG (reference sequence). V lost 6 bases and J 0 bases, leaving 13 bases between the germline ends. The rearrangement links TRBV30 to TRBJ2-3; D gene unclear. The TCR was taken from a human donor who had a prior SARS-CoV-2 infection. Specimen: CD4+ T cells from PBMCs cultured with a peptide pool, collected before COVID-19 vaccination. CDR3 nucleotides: TGTGCCTGTGATTCTGGAACTAGCACAGATACGCAGTATTTT. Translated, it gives CACDSGTSTDTQYF.